Here is one TCR beta chain with its context. Its specificity is not known. CD45RO-negative CD8 cells positively selected for CCR7 made up the naive population, which excluded terminally differentiated effector memory CD45RA+ cells. The source of the sample is a study of shared clonotypes between healthy human individuals. Study-level background: The composition of the donors was two women and a few men aged 18 to 49. The study's findings and limits: Estimated richness values were generally larger in naive subsets than in memory subsets. Around 5% of naive CD4 clonotypes were common to a few donors.

The protocol was immunoSEQ multiplex PCR, while the TCRdb copy is restricted to in-frame clones and leaves out a portion. Of about 680,000 clones listed, roughly 94% are singletons. The CDR3 is made up of 12 amino acids. Per the germline V gene, CDR1 is MDHEN and CDR2 is SYDVKM. V gave up 8 bases and J gave up 5 bases, with 12 bases separating them. The chain recombines TRBV28 with TRBJ2-5; D is perhaps TRBD2 (5 bases). The clonotype originates from a man aged 25 to 45 in good health. Input material: naive CD8+ T cells sorted from blood. Here the CDR3 reads CASGLKVETQYF. Here the CDR3 DNA reads TGTGCCAGCGGACTGAAAGTGGAGACCCAGTACTTC.